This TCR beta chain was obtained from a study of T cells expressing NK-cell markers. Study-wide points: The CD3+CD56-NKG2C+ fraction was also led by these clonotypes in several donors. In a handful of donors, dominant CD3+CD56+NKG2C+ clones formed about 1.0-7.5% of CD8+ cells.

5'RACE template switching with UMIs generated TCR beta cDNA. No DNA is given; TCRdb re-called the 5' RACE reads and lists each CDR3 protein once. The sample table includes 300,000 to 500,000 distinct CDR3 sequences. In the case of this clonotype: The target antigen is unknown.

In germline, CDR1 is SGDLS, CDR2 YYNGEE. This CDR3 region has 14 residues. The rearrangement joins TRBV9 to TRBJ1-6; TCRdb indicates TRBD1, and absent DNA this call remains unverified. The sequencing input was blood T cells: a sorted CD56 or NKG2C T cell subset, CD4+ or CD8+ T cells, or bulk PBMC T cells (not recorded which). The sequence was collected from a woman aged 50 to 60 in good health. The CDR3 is CASSVGQGDSPLHF.